This record looks at one TCR beta chain sequence and its context. CDR1 and CDR2 from the germline V gene are WSHSY and SAAADI. V shed 3 bases, J shed 0 bases, and the junction held 5 bases outside the gene matches. The CDR3 is made up of 16 amino acids. The sample is drawn from a study of blood T cell repertoires in COVID-19. The repertoire was sequenced with immunoSEQ multiplex PCR; TCRdb's copy has only in-frame clones and lacks some. The data show some 270,000 clones, with around 86% seen just once and 1.7% held by the top ten. The source of this sequence is a middle-aged woman who had recovered from COVID-19. The V gene is TRBV10-2, the J gene TRBJ1-2; 9 bases agree with TRBD1. The specimen was PBMCs or T cells enriched from blood (not recorded which). Here the CDR3 DNA reads TGCGCCAGCAGTGAAGGACAGGGGAGAACTAACTATGGCTACACCTTC. It specifies CASSEGQGRTNYGYTF.